A selection of T cell receptor beta chains follows, all from one sample in a study of T cells after yellow fever vaccination. Via MiXCR, TCRdb re-called the 5' RACE reads, giving one row per CDR3 protein. This table holds hundreds of thousands of distinct CDR3 sequences, about 13% found once. Sequencing used PBMCs, obtained on the day of the yellow fever booster vaccination. The receptor set was obtained from a man aged 25 to 40 who received the YFV17D yellow fever vaccine. Both conserved end residues are trimmed from each CDR3. The D gene is left open where the match is weak. The size of a clone is reported for some rows only, either as once, few or many, or as a class for expanded clones.

d_call: NA; v_call: TRBV20-1; j_call: TRBJ2-7; clone_size: many; cdr3_aa: SARLAGSYEQY
d_call: NA; v_call: TRBV18; j_call: TRBJ2-5; clone_size: NA; cdr3_aa: ASSPPTFVQETQY
d_call: TRBD2; v_call: TRBV7-2; j_call: TRBJ2-5; clone_size: many; cdr3_aa: ASSSSPSGSPRSQY
d_call: NA; v_call: TRBV28; j_call: TRBJ1-1; clone_size: few; cdr3_aa: ASTARVAEAF
d_call: TRBD1; v_call: TRBV27; j_call: TRBJ2-7; clone_size: many; cdr3_aa: ATAGQGSYEQY
d_call: NA; v_call: TRBV6-1; j_call: TRBJ1-4; clone_size: few; cdr3_aa: ASSPGGGNEKLF
d_call: TRBD2; v_call: TRBV10-3; j_call: TRBJ2-1; clone_size: NA; cdr3_aa: ATASGLNNEQF
d_call: NA; v_call: TRBV10-3; j_call: TRBJ2-7; clone_size: NA; cdr3_aa: AISESVLKPYEQY
d_call: NA; v_call: TRBV7-9; j_call: TRBJ1-2; clone_size: NA; cdr3_aa: ASSLINGYT
d_call: TRBD2; v_call: TRBV6-1; j_call: TRBJ2-1; clone_size: NA; cdr3_aa: ASSKTSGSSYEQF
d_call: NA; v_call: TRBV27; j_call: TRBJ1-1; clone_size: NA; cdr3_aa: ASSLLGSGNTEAF
d_call: TRBD2; v_call: TRBV29-1; j_call: TRBJ2-3; clone_size: NA; cdr3_aa: SVLAGGPGDTQY
d_call: TRBD1; v_call: TRBV28; j_call: TRBJ2-2; clone_size: NA; cdr3_aa: ASSRYRGVDGELF